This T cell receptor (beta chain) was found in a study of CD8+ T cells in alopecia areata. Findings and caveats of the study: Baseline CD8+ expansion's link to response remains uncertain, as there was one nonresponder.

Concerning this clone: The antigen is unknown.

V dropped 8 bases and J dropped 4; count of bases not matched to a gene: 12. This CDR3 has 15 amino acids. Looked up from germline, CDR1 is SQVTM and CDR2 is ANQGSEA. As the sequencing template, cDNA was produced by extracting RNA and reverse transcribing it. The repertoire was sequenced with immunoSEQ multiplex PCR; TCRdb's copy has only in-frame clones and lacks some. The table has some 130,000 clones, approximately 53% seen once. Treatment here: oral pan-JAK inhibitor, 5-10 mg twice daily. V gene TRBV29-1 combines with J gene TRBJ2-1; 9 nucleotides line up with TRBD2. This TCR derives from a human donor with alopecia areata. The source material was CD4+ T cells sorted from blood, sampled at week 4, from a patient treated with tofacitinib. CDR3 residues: CSLVLRLAGYNEQFF. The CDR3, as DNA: TGCAGCCTTGTCTTAAGGCTAGCGGGGTACAATGAGCAGTTCTTC.